Listed below are T cell receptor beta chains from one sample, sequenced in a study of blood T cell repertoires in COVID-19. Measured with immunoSEQ multiplex PCR; TCRdb has only the in-frame clones, and not every one. The sample gives a few hundred thousand clones, about nine tenths of which show up once; less than 3% is in the top ten. What was sequenced was peripheral blood. The receptors here all came from a woman aged 25-40 years with active or convalescent COVID-19. Each CDR3 is given with its conserved first and last residue. Each record gives: V gene, clone size, J gene, CDR3 length, D gene, CDR3 DNA, CDR3 protein. The D gene is left open where the match is weak. Size is omitted from some rows. Given values are once, few, many or a class for expanded clones.

v_gene: TRBV9; abundance: .; j_gene: TRBJ1-4; len: 16; d_gene: TRBD1; CDR3nt: TGTGCCAGCAGCCCTGGACAGGGGGGGAGTAATGAAAAACTGTTTTTT; CDR3aa: CASSPGQGGSNEKLFF
v_gene: TRBV15; abundance: .; j_gene: TRBJ2-7; len: 14; d_gene: .; CDR3nt: TGTGCCACCAGCAGAGTCGTCAGTCTCTACGAGCAGTACTTC; CDR3aa: CATSRVVSLYEQYF
v_gene: TRBV12-3/TRBV12-4; abundance: .; j_gene: TRBJ2-5; len: 13; d_gene: .; CDR3nt: TGTGCCAGCACCCGAAGTTCAGGGGAGACCCAGTACTTC; CDR3aa: CASTRSSGETQYF
v_gene: TRBV7-2; abundance: .; j_gene: TRBJ2-1; len: 17; d_gene: TRBD2; CDR3nt: TGTGCCAGCAGCTCTAGGGGAGCGGGGGGTCAAAACAATGAGCAGTTCTTC; CDR3aa: CASSSRGAGGQNNEQFF
v_gene: TRBV9; abundance: .; j_gene: TRBJ1-2; len: 15; d_gene: .; CDR3nt: TGTGCCAGCAGCTCCAGGACGGGAGGCAGCTATGGCTACACCTTC; CDR3aa: CASSSRTGGSYGYTF
v_gene: TRBV6-6; abundance: .; j_gene: TRBJ1-2; len: 15; d_gene: .; CDR3nt: TGTGCCAGCACCCAACCGAGAGACAGGAACTATGGCTACACCTTC; CDR3aa: CASTQPRDRNYGYTF
v_gene: TRBV7-2; abundance: .; j_gene: TRBJ2-7; len: 16; d_gene: TRBD1; CDR3nt: TGTGCCAGCAGTAGGGGGCCGGGACGGGCCTCCTACGAGCAGTACTTC; CDR3aa: CASSRGPGRASYEQYF
v_gene: TRBV24-1; abundance: few; j_gene: TRBJ1-2; len: 13; d_gene: .; CDR3nt: TGTGCCACCAGTGATTACAATAACTATGGCTACACCTTC; CDR3aa: CATSDYNNYGYTF
v_gene: TRBV7-9; abundance: .; j_gene: TRBJ1-1; len: 13; d_gene: .; CDR3nt: TGTGCCAGCAGCCCCGAGGGTCCCACTGAAGCTTTCTTT; CDR3aa: CASSPEGPTEAFF
v_gene: TRBV12-3/TRBV12-4; abundance: few; j_gene: TRBJ1-2; len: 13; d_gene: .; CDR3nt: TGTGCCAGCGGGAGCGTGGAATACTATGGCTACACCTTC; CDR3aa: CASGSVEYYGYTF
v_gene: TRBV28; abundance: .; j_gene: TRBJ1-2; len: 15; d_gene: .; CDR3nt: TGTGCCAGCAGTGCCTCGGGGGGATGGGACTATGGCTACACCTTC; CDR3aa: CASSASGGWDYGYTF
v_gene: TRBV24-1; abundance: .; j_gene: TRBJ1-1; len: 16; d_gene: .; CDR3nt: TGTGCCACCAGTGATTCTGGGGAGAAAGGATACACTGAAGCTTTCTTT; CDR3aa: CATSDSGEKGYTEAFF
v_gene: TRBV30; abundance: .; j_gene: TRBJ1-1; len: 13; d_gene: TRBD1; CDR3nt: TGTGCCTGGGGGACAGGGGTTGGCACTGAAGCTTTCTTT; CDR3aa: CAWGTGVGTEAFF
v_gene: TRBV14; abundance: .; j_gene: TRBJ2-3; len: 11; d_gene: .; CDR3nt: TGTGCCAGTAGGGGGTATGGGACGCAGTATTTT; CDR3aa: CASRGYGTQYF
v_gene: TRBV19; abundance: .; j_gene: TRBJ1-6; len: 14; d_gene: .; CDR3nt: TGTGCCAGTAGCACCGAGTCCTATAATTCACCCCTCCACTTT; CDR3aa: CASSTESYNSPLHF
v_gene: TRBV2; abundance: .; j_gene: TRBJ1-6; len: 16; d_gene: .; CDR3nt: TGTGCCAGCAGGGGGGAGGGGTCCTCCTATAATTCACCCCTCCACTTT; CDR3aa: CASRGEGSSYNSPLHF
v_gene: TRBV2; abundance: .; j_gene: TRBJ2-7; len: 15; d_gene: TRBD2; CDR3nt: TGTGCCAGCAGTTCACTAGCGGGGGGGCCTTACGAGCAGTACTTC; CDR3aa: CASSSLAGGPYEQYF
v_gene: TRBV9; abundance: once; j_gene: TRBJ2-1; len: 15; d_gene: TRBD2; CDR3nt: TGTGCCAGCAGCGTACTGAGCGGGGGGGCCGATGAGCAGTTCTTC; CDR3aa: CASSVLSGGADEQFF
v_gene: TRBV5-1; abundance: .; j_gene: TRBJ1-1; len: 14; d_gene: .; CDR3nt: TGCGCCAGCAGCGTGGAGGCGACGGGCACTGAAGCTTTCTTT; CDR3aa: CASSVEATGTEAFF
v_gene: TRBV6-4; abundance: .; j_gene: TRBJ2-2; len: 13; d_gene: .; CDR3nt: TGTGCCAGCAGTGAGAGCGAAGCCGGGGAGCTGTTTTTT; CDR3aa: CASSESEAGELFF
v_gene: TRBV7-2; abundance: .; j_gene: TRBJ2-7; len: 16; d_gene: TRBD2; CDR3nt: TGTGCCAGCAGCCCCCCGGGACTAGCGGCCACCTACGAGCAGTACTTC; CDR3aa: CASSPPGLAATYEQYF
v_gene: TRBV10-2; abundance: few; j_gene: TRBJ1-4; len: 17; d_gene: TRBD1; CDR3nt: TGCGCCAGCAGAGGACAGGGGTCCTTTGCAACTAATGAAAAACTGTTTTTT; CDR3aa: CASRGQGSFATNEKLFF
v_gene: TRBV28; abundance: .; j_gene: TRBJ2-5; len: 16; d_gene: .; CDR3nt: TGTGCCAGCAGTTCGGCCGGGTCTCCGCAACAAGAGACCCAGTACTTC; CDR3aa: CASSSAGSPQQETQYF
v_gene: TRBV4-3; abundance: .; j_gene: TRBJ2-3; len: 15; d_gene: .; CDR3nt: TGCGCCAGCAGCCAACGGGGGGCTAGCACAGATACGCAGTATTTT; CDR3aa: CASSQRGASTDTQYF
v_gene: TRBV2; abundance: .; j_gene: TRBJ1-5; len: 15; d_gene: TRBD1; CDR3nt: TGTGCCAGCACCTCGGACAGGGGGCTTAATCAGCCCCAGCATTTT; CDR3aa: CASTSDRGLNQPQHF
v_gene: TRBV5-1; abundance: .; j_gene: TRBJ1-1; len: 14; d_gene: .; CDR3nt: TGCGCCAGCGCCCCCGCCCCCGAGGGCACTGAAGCTTTCTTT; CDR3aa: CASAPAPEGTEAFF
v_gene: TRBV6-1; abundance: .; j_gene: TRBJ1-2; len: 12; d_gene: .; CDR3nt: TGTGCCAGCAGTGCAGGTTTCGGAGGCTACACCTTC; CDR3aa: CASSAGFGGYTF
v_gene: TRBV6-6; abundance: .; j_gene: TRBJ2-7; len: 18; d_gene: TRBD1; CDR3nt: TGTGCCAGCAGCCGATCCGAGACAGGGGATGTAGGAGGCTACGAGCAGTACTTC; CDR3aa: CASSRSETGDVGGYEQYF
v_gene: TRBV30; abundance: few; j_gene: TRBJ1-2; len: 12; d_gene: .; CDR3nt: TGTGCCTGGGGAAGGGGAAGCTATGGCTACACCTTC; CDR3aa: CAWGRGSYGYTF
v_gene: TRBV29-1; abundance: .; j_gene: TRBJ2-3; len: 11; d_gene: .; CDR3nt: TGCAGCGTCCAGTGGGCGGATACGCAGTATTTT; CDR3aa: CSVQWADTQYF
v_gene: TRBV5-6; abundance: .; j_gene: TRBJ1-1; len: 13; d_gene: .; CDR3nt: TGTGCCAGCAGCTGGGACATTGGCACTGAAGCTTTCTTT; CDR3aa: CASSWDIGTEAFF